This TCR beta chain was found in a study of T-cell reconstitution after alpha-beta-depleted transplantation in children. This clonotype was seen many times. This CDR3 spans 15 amino acids. Germline loops: CDR1 SEHNR, CDR2 FQNEAQ (reference sequence). V trimming: 6 bases; J trimming: 2 bases; junction bases outside the gene matches: 3. Preparation of the TCRbeta library was carried out with unique molecular identifiers. TCRdb reanalysed the PCR reads using MiXCR and keeps one entry per CDR3 protein. The data show about 350,000 distinct CDR3 sequences, more than 10% seen once. Source: PBMCs, taken from the stem cell graft. This chain links TRBV7-9 with TRBJ2-6; 8 nucleotides match TRBD1. This clonotype was sampled from a human donor who donated a stem cell graft to a child with Fanconi anemia. The CDR3 nucleotides are TGTGCCAGCAGGGGACAGGAGGCTGGGGCCAACGTCCTGACTTTC. This codes for CASRGQEAGANVLTF. The full variable domain, its missing parts supplied by reference TRBV7-9 and TRBJ2-6, is DTGVSQNPRHKITKRGQNVTFRCDPISEHNRLYWYRQTLGQGPEFLTYFQNEAQLEKSRLLSDRFSAERPKGSFSTLEIQRTEQGDSAMYLCASRGQEAGANVLTFGAGSRLTVL.